A single sample gave rise to the 20 T cell receptor beta chains below, sequenced in a study of Ad26.COV2.S vaccination and SARS-CoV-2 variants (dated by TCRdb to about 2021). The treatment or condition label, as the study defines it: 15 to 20 received Ad26.COV2.S at low or high dose, single or two shots; about 5 received placebo; per-sample allocation not given. For vaccine and placebo recipients, the sequenced repertoires came from samples collected on day 63 after the first injection. Receptor amplification or capture employed the immunoSEQ multiplex PCR assay. TCRdb stores this immuneACCESS table with in-frame sequences only. Part of the clones is absent; in the studies checked, under half of the shortfall reflects unresolved V genes, and no reason is known for the rest. In this sample the table shows about 350,000 clones, roughly 84% of which occur a single time. The leading ten clones occupy roughly 3.3% of the sample.

The specimen comprised peripheral blood, sampled in a trial of Ad26.COV2.S vaccine versus placebo. All receptors derive from a person between 18 and 59 years old who received the Ad26.COV2.S COVID-19 vaccine or a placebo.

This clone was observed a few times. The chain employs TRBV3-1 (or the pseudogene TRBV3-2) and TRBJ1-2; possible D gene TRBD1, 5 bases. CDR1 and CDR2 from the germline V gene are LGHDT and YNNKEL (reference sequence). V was trimmed by 4 bases and J by 5 bases, leaving 17 bases between them. The CDR3 is 15 residues long. CDR3: CASSPKQEEGYGYTF. The CDR3 nucleotides are TGTGCCAGCAGCCCTAAACAGGAGGAGGGGTATGGCTACACCTTC.

The V call is TRBV18, the J call TRBJ2-7; D is ambiguous. Germline values: CDR1 KGHSH, CDR2 LQKENI. Trimming stripped 2 bases from V and 5 bases from J, with 4 bases between. CDR3 size: 11 residues. In nucleotides, the CDR3 is TGTGCCAGCTCACCAAACAACGAGCAGTACTTC. It codes for CASSPNNEQYF.

This chain uses TRBV6-5 with TRBJ2-3; TRBD2 matches at 7 bases. Germline V gives CDR1 MNHEY, CDR2 SVGAGI. V shed 6 bases and J 3 bases; nucleotides not matched to a gene: 6. The CDR3 loop spans 14 amino acids. Written as DNA, the CDR3 is TGTGCCAGCAGGCGGACTAGTGGGACAGATACGCAGTATTTT. The encoded protein is CASRRTSGTDTQYF.

The V gene is TRBV7-2, the J gene TRBJ2-3; TRBD1 might be the D (5 bases). The CDR3 loop spans 14 amino acids. Per germline, CDR1 SGHTA and CDR2 FQGNSA. V lost 1 base and J 1 base, leaving 6 bases between the germline ends. The CDR3 sequence: CASSLEQGTDTQYF. CDR3 coding DNA: TGTGCCAGCAGCTTAGAACAGGGCACAGATACGCAGTATTTT.

The chain couples TRBV6-5 to TRBJ2-7, with a tentative D call TRBD1 (5 bases). This CDR3 comprises 15 residues. V lost 2 bases and J 2 bases, leaving 13 bases between the germline ends. Germline V gene lookup returns CDR1 MNHEY and CDR2 SVGAGI. CDR3 region: CASSYGAGSTYEQYF. The CDR3 DNA follows: TGTGCCAGCAGTTACGGGGCAGGGTCGACCTACGAGCAGTACTTC.

The chain carries TRBV9 and TRBJ2-2; 9 bases align to TRBD2. The CDR3 runs 14 residues. The V gene's germline CDR1 is SGDLS and CDR2 YYNGEE. Losses at the gene ends were 3 bases for V and 7 bases for J; bases not matched to a gene: 4. As DNA, the CDR3 is TGTGCCAGCAGCGAGGGACTAGCCGACGGGGAGCTGTTTTTT. Translation gives CASSEGLADGELFF.

This CDR3 is CASSLGLQGGTGELFF. Here the CDR3 DNA reads TGTGCCAGCAGCTTGGGTTTACAGGGGGGGACCGGGGAGCTGTTTTTT. The genes are TRBV5-6 and TRBJ2-2; D is possibly TRBD1 (8 bases). Per the germline V gene, CDR1 is SGHDT and CDR2 is YYEEEE. The CDR3 runs 16 residues. The V end lost 0 bases, the J end lost 5 bases, and 14 bases lay between the germline ends.

The chain joins TRBV18 to TRBJ2-4; 8 nucleotides agree with TRBD2. V dropped 6 bases and J dropped 0; count of bases not matched to a gene: 16. The CDR3 extends over 19 amino acids. Germline V CDR1 and CDR2: KGHSH, LQKENI. CDR3 region: CASSRAGSGSDLAKNIQYF. As DNA, the CDR3 is TGTGCCAGCTCTCGAGCGGGAAGCGGGAGTGATCTAGCCAAAAACATTCAGTACTTC.

The gene calls are TRBV7-9 and TRBJ1-5; D gene uncertain. Germline V gives CDR1 SEHNR, CDR2 FQNEAQ (reference sequence). The CDR3 loop spans 14 amino acids. Trimming shortened V by 5 bases and J by 9 bases, and 17 bases separated the two germline ends. Written as DNA, the CDR3 is TGTGCCAGCAGCCCCGCAGGTCGGATCGGGCCCCAGCATTTT. It specifies CASSPAGRIGPQHF. The full variable domain, rest sourced from reference TRBV7-9 and TRBJ1-5, is DTGVSQNPRHKITKRGQNVTFRCDPISEHNRLYWYRQTLGQGPEFLTYFQNEAQLEKSRLLSDRFSAERPKGSFSTLEIQRTEQGDSAMYLCASSPAGRIGPQHFGDGTRLSIL.

The gene calls are TRBV11-2 and TRBJ2-7, with D hard to call. CDR1 and CDR2 (germline): SGHAT, FQNNGV. V was clipped by 1 base and J by 3 bases, with 7 bases between them. This CDR3 region has 13 residues. The CDR3 here is CASSLALVYEQYF. CDR3 coding DNA: TGTGCCAGCAGCTTAGCCCTAGTCTACGAGCAGTACTTC.

The chain joins TRBV4-1 to TRBJ2-7; 7 nucleotides align to TRBD2. The CDR3 has 15 amino acids. The germline V gene has CDR1 MGHRA and CDR2 YSYEKL. J gave up 4 bases and V 0 bases, and 6 bases lay outside the gene matches. CDR3 sequence: CASSQDLLGGYEQYF. The DNA of the CDR3 is TGCGCCAGCAGCCAAGATTTACTGGGAGGGTACGAGCAGTACTTC.

V is TRBV4-1 and J is TRBJ1-2, with 8 nucleotides matching TRBD1. V gave up 0 bases and J gave up 6 bases; unmatched junction bases: 9. The CDR3 runs 16 residues. Germline V gives CDR1 MGHRA, CDR2 YSYEKL. The CDR3 bases are TGCGCCAGCAGCCAAGAGTATTCCAGGGGGCTTGATGGCTACACCTTC. This codes for CASSQEYSRGLDGYTF.

Notes on this clone: The same CDR3 is also encoded by other DNA sequences in this sample. The chain links TRBV7-2 to TRBJ2-2, with a weak D call TRBD1 (6 bases). Per the germline V gene, CDR1 is SGHTA and CDR2 is FQGNSA. Deletions cut 5 bases from V and 0 bases from J, with 10 bases between. This CDR3 region has 15 residues. The CDR3 DNA is TGTGCCAGCAGCCTAGGGGGAACGAACACCGGGGAGCTGTTTTTT. This codes for CASSLGGTNTGELFF.

V and J are TRBV28 and TRBJ2-7; D may match TRBD1 or TRBD2 (5 bases each). In germline, CDR1 is MDHEN, CDR2 SYDVKM. The CDR3 has 12 residues. The V end was cut by 6 bases, the J end by 0 bases, with 6 bases between. As DNA, the CDR3 is TGTGCCAGCAGGGGGACCTCCTACGAGCAGTACTTC. Amino acid sequence: CASRGTSYEQYF.

The chain couples TRBV28 to TRBJ1-5; 7 nucleotides match TRBD1. CDR1 and CDR2 from the germline V gene are MDHEN and SYDVKM. This CDR3 is built from 15 residues. V was pared by 2 bases and J by 7 bases, with 8 bases of the junction left unmatched. CDR3 sequence: CASSLDEGAGQPQHF. The CDR3 DNA sequence: TGTGCCAGCAGTTTAGACGAGGGGGCGGGACAGCCCCAGCATTTT.

The sample holds a few counts of this clone. The rearrangement links TRBV5-6 to TRBJ2-7; TRBD1 matches 7 bases. CDR3 length equals 14 residues. Germline lookup yields CDR1 SGHDT and CDR2 YYEEEE. After removal of 0 bases from V and 4 bases from J, the junction contained 4 bases not matched to a gene. The CDR3 bases are TGTGCCAGCAGCTTGGTGGGACAGTTATACGAGCAGTACTTC. Translated: CASSLVGQLYEQYF.

CDR3 amino acids: CASSWDRGPGYGYTF. In nucleotides, the CDR3 is TGCGCCAGCAGCTGGGACAGGGGGCCGGGCTATGGCTACACCTTC. This chain links TRBV5-1 with TRBJ1-2; TRBD1 agrees at 12 bases. Losses at the gene ends were 3 bases for V and 4 bases for J; bases not matched to a gene: 4. CDR1 and CDR2 (germline): SGHRS, YFSETQ. This CDR3 comprises 15 residues.

J is TRBJ1-2 and V is TRBV5-1; D is undetermined. V lost 0 bases and J lost 6, with 9 bases in between. The CDR3 sequence is 13 residues long. The germline CDR1 and CDR2 sequences are SGHRS and YFSETQ. The CDR3, as DNA: TGCGCCAGCAGCTTGGCCTCTGGAAATGGCTACACCTTC. This translates into CASSLASGNGYTF.

V is TRBV18 and J is TRBJ2-1; D ambiguous. The CDR3 length is 14 residues. V dropped 4 bases and J dropped 6 bases, with 13 bases sitting between them. The V gene's germline CDR1 is KGHSH and CDR2 LQKENI. CDR3 in DNA: TGTGCCAGCTCACTACTTCAGGACGGCAATGAGCAGTTCTTC. Translation gives CASSLLQDGNEQFF.

J is TRBJ1-1 and V is TRBV2, with 8 bases fitting TRBD1. Looked up from germline, CDR1 is SNHLY and CDR2 is FYNNEI. There are 14 residues in the CDR3. The ends lost 2 bases at V and 5 bases at J; junction bases unmatched: 4. CDR3 amino acids: CASSELQGVTEAFF. For the CDR3, the DNA is TGTGCCAGCAGTGAATTACAGGGGGTAACTGAAGCTTTCTTT.